This T cell receptor (beta chain) comes out of a study of T cell responses to AZD1222 COVID-19 vaccine. Study-level information: Second-dose groups at about 4 or about 12 weeks were pooled. Study-wide findings and caveats: Mapped onto spike, vaccine-associated CD4 TCRs spanned it and were dominant at 160-218 and 743-854. A reported finding is that nearly half of spike-specific TCRs target unmutated variant regions. White British people made up most donors, females outnumbered males, and clonal diversity was possibly underestimated.

As to this clone: Its specificity is unknown.

The protocol was immunoSEQ multiplex PCR, while the TCRdb copy is restricted to in-frame clones and leaves out a portion. The sample lists 75,000 to 100,000 clones; more than 85% were seen once. Germline V gene lookup returns CDR1 LNHDA and CDR2 SQIVND (reference sequence). Trimming left V 5 bases short and J 0 bases short, with 16 bases between. The CDR3 contains 17 residues. The chain uses TRBV19 and TRBJ2-2, with D unclear. The material was peripheral blood, obtained on day 0 of AZD1222 vaccination. The TCR comes from an adult in good health. The CDR3 is CASSPPVGHSNTGELFF. CDR3 coding DNA: TGTGCCAGTAGTCCCCCAGTAGGGCACTCGAACACCGGGGAGCTGTTTTTT.